The 25 T cell receptor beta chains below were found in one sample sequenced in a study of blood T cells in healthy people across ages. Combining a sample-barcoded 5' primer with a J-beta primer mix, a second PCR ran for about 7 to 12 cycles. TCRdb recomputed calls from the 5' RACE reads with MiXCR, one row per CDR3 protein. Of fewer than 1 million distinct CDR3 sequences in the sample, around two fifths are singletons; the top ten hold roughly 19%. Sequencing input: blood. The receptor set was obtained from a man aged 55 to 70 in good health.

This chain joins TRBV6-5 and TRBJ2-7; the match to TRBD1 covers 7 bases. This CDR3 spans 14 amino acids. J was trimmed by 5 bases and V by 4 bases; bases with no gene match: 8. From germline, CDR1 is MNHEY and CDR2 SVGAGI. The CDR3 loop reads CASSSLQGPHEQYF. In nucleotides, the CDR3 is TGTGCCAGCAGTTCCTTACAGGGGCCCCACGAGCAGTACTTC.

This chain connects TRBV27 to TRBJ2-7; possibly TRBD1 for D (6 bases). The CDR3 loop spans 13 amino acids. Germline V lookup: CDR1 MNHEY, CDR2 SMNVEV (reference sequence). V was trimmed by 6 bases and J by 0 bases, leaving 9 bases between them. The CDR3 region has the DNA TGTGCCAGCAGACAGGGAATCTCCTACGAGCAGTACTTC. This gives the protein CASRQGISYEQYF.

This clonotype was seen just once. This sequence joins TRBV6-2 or TRBV6-3 and TRBJ2-7; no definite D call. Between the trimmed V and J ends, which lost 6 bases and 2 bases, there was a span of 17 bases. The CDR3 spans 15 residues. Germline V lookup: CDR1 MNHEY, CDR2 SVGEGT. The CDR3 reads CASRGPLGPTYEQYF. The CDR3 nucleotides read TGTGCCAGCAGGGGCCCACTGGGCCCGACCTACGAGCAGTACTTC.

This clonotype was counted only a few times. The chain has TRBV20-1 and TRBJ2-3; the D is unclear. V lost 3 bases to trimming and J lost 3 bases, with 19 bases between them. This CDR3 has 16 amino acids. Germline CDR1 and CDR2: DFQATT and SNEGSKA (reference sequence). Here the CDR3 DNA reads TGCAGTGCTAGCCTCGGACCGAAGGGTTGGACAGATACGCAGTATTTT. Encoded protein: CSASLGPKGWTDTQYF.

This clonotype has a handful of counts. The chain uses TRBV5-1 and TRBJ2-7, with a possible D match to TRBD2 (6 bases). Germline CDR1 and CDR2: SGHRS and YFSETQ. The CDR3 runs to 15 residues. Deletions cut 7 bases from V and 3 bases from J, with 20 bases between. Here the CDR3 DNA reads TGCGCCAGCCAGGAAATCGGGGGTGGAGGCTACGAGCAGTACTTC. The encoded protein is CASQEIGGGGYEQYF.

Details on this clonotype: A much larger clonotype is one base distant, so this may be a read error. The rearrangement uses TRBV7-2 and TRBJ2-1; D possibly corresponds to TRBD2 (6 bases). The germline V gene has CDR1 SGHTA and CDR2 FQGNSA. V shed 0 bases and J shed 13 bases, with 22 bases lying between them. CDR3 length equals 16 residues. This CDR3 is CASSLAVGGERETQFF. CDR3 nucleotide sequence: TGTGCCAGCAGCTTAGCGGTTGGCGGGGAAAGGGAGACCCAGTTCTTC.

The chain links TRBV7-2 to TRBJ2-5; D call uncertain. The CDR3 loop spans 14 amino acids. V lost 0 bases to trimming and J lost 2 bases, with 7 bases between them. From germline, CDR1 is SGHTA and CDR2 FQGNSA. This chain's CDR3 is CASSLAREQETQYF. CDR3 DNA: TGTGCCAGCAGCTTAGCTAGAGAGCAAGAGACCCAGTACTTC.

This clonotype has only a few counts. The chain uses TRBV4-3 and TRBJ2-3, with no clear D. The CDR3 has 13 amino acids. The germline V gene encodes CDR1 LGHNA and CDR2 YSLEER. V was clipped by 0 bases and J by 10 bases, with 11 bases between them. The CDR3 DNA reads as TGCGCCAGCAGCCAAGAGCGGCTAGGAGCGCAGTATTTT. It specifies CASSQERLGAQYF.

The table lists this clonotype with a count of one. This rearrangement joins TRBV7-2 to TRBJ2-7; the D gene could be TRBD1 or TRBD2 (5 bases each). Trimming pared 1 base from V and 7 bases from J, leaving 14 bases between. This CDR3 region has 14 residues. CDR1 is SGHTA and CDR2 is FQGNSA in the germline V gene. The CDR3 sequence: CASSLVGDEGEQYF. The CDR3 DNA follows: TGTGCCAGCAGCTTAGTTGGGGACGAGGGGGAGCAGTACTTC.

This clonotype came up a few times. The rearrangement uses TRBV7-2 and TRBJ2-5; D not resolved. CDR1 and CDR2 (germline): SGHTA, FQGNSA. This CDR3 contains 13 residues. V was trimmed by 5 bases and J by 4 bases, leaving 11 bases between them. CDR3 residues: CASSVSSGETQYF. Written as DNA, the CDR3 is TGTGCCAGCAGCGTATCCTCCGGAGAGACCCAGTACTTC.

This clonotype was picked up a small number of times. The V call is TRBV12-3 or TRBV12-4, the J call TRBJ2-1, with a possible D match to TRBD2 (6 bases). V lost 8 bases, J lost 10 bases, and 12 bases lay in between. The CDR3 totals 11 residues. DNA for the CDR3: TGTGCCAGCCGTCAGGGAGGCGAGCAGTTCTTC. The encoded protein is CASRQGGEQFF.

The gene calls are TRBV15 and TRBJ2-7, with D possibly matching TRBD2 (5 bases). The CDR3 consists of 15 residues. From germline, CDR1 is LNHNV and CDR2 YYDKDF (reference sequence). The V end was cut by 5 bases, the J end by 2 bases, with 16 bases between. DNA for the CDR3: TGTGCCACCAGCGTTAACCAAGCCGGGGCCTACGAGCAGTACTTC. Translation gives CATSVNQAGAYEQYF.

This chain connects TRBV3-1 to TRBJ2-1; perhaps TRBD2 as D (6 bases). The J call could be wrong; TRBJ2-7 is a better fit for the DNA end. Germline lookup yields CDR1 LGHDT and CDR2 YNNKEL (reference sequence). This CDR3 comprises 16 residues. CDR3 sequence (DNA): TGTGCCAGCAGCCAAGACCCCGGGAGCTCCTACAATGAGCAGTACTTC. It codes for CASSQDPGSSYNEQYF.

This rearrangement joins TRBV27 to TRBJ2-4; D not certain. Per the germline V gene, CDR1 is MNHEY and CDR2 is SMNVEV (reference sequence). V lost 2 bases to trimming and J lost 0 bases, with 8 bases between them. CDR3 length equals 15 residues. This CDR3 is CASSLGKLAKNIQYF. In DNA form, the CDR3 reads TGTGCCAGCAGTTTAGGGAAACTAGCCAAAAACATTCAGTACTTC.

V usage is TRBV2 and J usage is TRBJ2-1, with a possible D match to TRBD2 (6 bases). CDR1 is SNHLY, CDR2 FYNNEI, per germline. Trimming took 4 bases from V and 6 from J, leaving 13 bases between them. CDR3 size: 14 residues. CDR3 sequence (DNA): TGTGCCAGCAGTGGTTTCGGGGACTTCAATGAGCAGTTCTTC. The encoded protein is CASSGFGDFNEQFF.

The V gene is TRBV4-3, the J gene TRBJ1-3; 10 bases align to TRBD1. Trimming cost V 0 bases and J 3 bases; bases outside gene matches: 5. The CDR3 length is 17 residues. Germline lookup yields CDR1 LGHNA and CDR2 YSLEER. The CDR3 region has the DNA TGCGCCAGCAGCCAAGAACGGACAGGGGGTGGTGGAAACACCATATATTTT. Translated: CASSQERTGGGGNTIYF.

The chain couples TRBV19 to TRBJ1-1, with D maybe TRBD1 (5 bases). The germline V gene has CDR1 LNHDA and CDR2 SQIVND (reference sequence). Trimming cost V 4 bases and J 0 bases, with 9 bases left between them. The CDR3 runs 14 residues. The CDR3 loop is CASSTRQMNTEAFF. In nucleotides, the CDR3 is TGTGCCAGTAGTACCAGACAGATGAACACTGAAGCTTTCTTT.

This clonotype was seen more than once but under ten times. The J gene is TRBJ2-6, the V gene TRBV6-2 or TRBV6-3; TRBD2 agrees at 7 bases. V was clipped by 1 base and J by 0 bases; unmatched bases: 9. The CDR3 is made up of 19 amino acids. Germline CDR1 reads MNHEY; CDR2 reads SVGEGT. CDR3 in amino acids: CASSYFRRGIYSGANVLTF. CDR3 sequence (DNA): TGTGCCAGCAGTTACTTTCGGCGGGGGATATACTCTGGGGCCAACGTCCTGACTTTC.

The V and J genes are TRBV6-2 or TRBV6-3 and TRBJ1-1; 7 bases map to TRBD1. This CDR3 has 13 amino acids. Germline V gene data show CDR1 as MNHEY and CDR2 as SVGEGT. V dropped 2 bases and J dropped 10; count of bases not matched to a gene: 7. The DNA of the CDR3 is TGTGCCAGCAGTTACGTTGGAAGGGGGCGAGCTTTCTTT. The encoded protein is CASSYVGRGRAFF.

The genes are TRBV6-6 and TRBJ1-1; D remains ambiguous. Germline CDR1 and CDR2: MNHNY and SVGAGI (reference sequence). V gave up 6 bases and J gave up 0 bases, with 11 bases separating them. The CDR3 totals 14 residues. The CDR3 DNA is TGTGCCAGCAGGAAGGAGGGAATGAACACTGAAGCTTTCTTT. This gives the protein CASRKEGMNTEAFF.

This clonotype was seen only a few times. The J gene is TRBJ2-1, the V gene TRBV15, with TRBD2 identical over 8 bases. The V gene's germline CDR1 is LNHNV and CDR2 YYDKDF (reference sequence). The CDR3 is 14 amino acids. V shed 1 base and J 12 bases; nucleotides not matched to a gene: 8. The CDR3 sequence: CATSRALGAGGQFF. The CDR3, as DNA: TGTGCCACCAGCAGAGCTCTAGGCGCGGGGGGGCAGTTCTTC.

The V and J genes are TRBV20-1 and TRBJ1-1; tentatively, D is TRBD1 (6 bases). The CDR3 is 17 amino acids. Germline CDR1 DFQATT, CDR2 SNEGSKA (reference sequence). Deletions cut 0 bases from V and 1 base from J, with 18 bases between. CDR3 sequence (DNA): TGCAGTGCTAGAGATCGGAGCCCAGGGGTGAGGAACACTGAAGCTTTCTTT. The encoded protein is CSARDRSPGVRNTEAFF.

This sequence joins TRBV5-1 and TRBJ1-2; D is uncertain. Trimming removed 4 bases at V and 1 base at J, with 11 bases between. The CDR3 spans 14 residues. CDR1 and CDR2 (germline): SGHRS, YFSETQ. This chain's CDR3 is CASSARTDNYGYTF. The CDR3 DNA follows: TGCGCCAGCAGCGCCCGGACGGATAACTATGGCTACACCTTC.

V is TRBV29-1 and J is TRBJ1-2, with D unresolved. The CDR3 runs to 14 residues. Germline V gives CDR1 SQVTM, CDR2 ANQGSEA. Trimming pared 4 bases from V and 3 bases from J, leaving 15 bases between. CDR3 protein: CSVGAGGKHYGYTF. As DNA, the CDR3 is TGCAGCGTTGGCGCAGGAGGGAAACACTATGGCTACACCTTC.

The table lists this clonotype with a few counts. The V gene is TRBV5-1, the J gene TRBJ1-2; 8 bases align to TRBD1. V shed 0 bases and J 5 bases; nucleotides not matched to a gene: 9. This CDR3 is 16 amino acids long. Germline loops: CDR1 SGHRS, CDR2 YFSETQ. This CDR3 is CASSLDGDRSPYGYTF. CDR3 DNA sequence: TGCGCCAGCAGCTTGGATGGGGACAGGAGCCCATATGGCTACACCTTC.